This T cell receptor beta chain was obtained from a study of cytomegalovirus exposure and HLA in healthy donors. Study-wide context: When 350 to 500 donors were genotyped, roughly four fifths of them were found to fall in the Caucasian-associated ancestry cluster.

The PCR ran on 60 Vbeta and 13 Jbeta primers. Generated by immunoSEQ multiplex PCR, the TCRdb table keeps only in-frame clones and is missing some. The sample carries approximately 110,000 clones, 65% to 80% recorded once. A note on this clone: Its target is unknown.

The ends lost 4 bases at V and 11 bases at J; junction bases unmatched: 10. The CDR3 has 13 residues. Germline V gene lookup returns CDR1 SGHDT and CDR2 YYEEEE. General study results and limits: Most CMV-associated TCR beta chains were later found to appear HLA-restricted. In a later analysis, across HLA loci, associated TCR counts were highest for DRB1, lowest for HLA-C. The availability of immune exposure information extended only to CMV serostatus.

The sequenced sample consisted of PBMCs. This chain joins TRBV5-6 and TRBJ2-5; TRBD2 matches at 8 bases. This receptor was taken from a female donor in good health and CMV-seropositive. The CDR3 loop is CASSPGGARGQYF. CDR3 nucleotides: TGTGCCAGCAGCCCCGGGGGGGCGCGTGGGCAGTACTTC.